This TCR beta chain was recorded in a study of blood T cell repertoires in COVID-19. The CDR3 extends over 15 amino acids. Germline values: CDR1 LNHDA, CDR2 SQIVND (reference sequence). Trimming took 6 bases from V and 0 from J, leaving 12 bases between them. In the authors' methods: Amplification from reference gene primers served as the basis for estimated nucleated cell counts. Libraries were prepared by immunoSEQ multiplex PCR; TCRdb keeps only in-frame clonotypes and omits some of them. V, J and clone size derive from that table, while D and trimming were established from the DNA sequence. Among a few hundred thousand clones listed, 85% to 90% were seen once. This clone was seen a single time.

The clonotype comes from a man younger than 35 who had recovered from COVID-19. J is TRBJ1-5 and V is TRBV19; D uncertain. Sequencing was carried out using PBMCs or T cells enriched from blood (not recorded which). The CDR3 nucleotides are TGTGCCAGTAGAGCCCCCCAGGATAGCAATCAGCCCCAGCATTTT. Protein product: CASRAPQDSNQPQHF.